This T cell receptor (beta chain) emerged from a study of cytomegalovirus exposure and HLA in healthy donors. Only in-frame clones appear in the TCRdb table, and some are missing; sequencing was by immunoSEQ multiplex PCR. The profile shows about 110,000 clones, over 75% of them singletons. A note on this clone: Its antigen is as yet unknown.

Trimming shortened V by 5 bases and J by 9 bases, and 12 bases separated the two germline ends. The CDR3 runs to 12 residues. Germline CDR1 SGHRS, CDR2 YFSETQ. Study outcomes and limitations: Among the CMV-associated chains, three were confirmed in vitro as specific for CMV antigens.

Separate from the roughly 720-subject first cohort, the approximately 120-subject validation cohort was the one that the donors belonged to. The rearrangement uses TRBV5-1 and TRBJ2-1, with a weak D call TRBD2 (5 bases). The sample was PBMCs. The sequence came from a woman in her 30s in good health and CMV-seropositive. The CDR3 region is CASSINGVEQFF. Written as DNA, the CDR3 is TGCGCCAGCAGTATCAACGGGGTTGAGCAGTTCTTC.